What follows are 26 T cell receptor beta chains derived from one specimen sequenced in a study of memory CD4+ T cells and cytomegalovirus serostatus. Repertoires were generated with immunoSEQ multiplex PCR, while TCRdb's copy carries only in-frame clones and drops some. The sample contains about 48,000 clones, around four fifths of which appear only once. The sort gate was single viable CD3+CD4+CD8-CD45RO+ cells for memory CD4+ T cells. Sequences were obtained from memory CD4+ T cells from blood. These receptors were obtained from an adult in good health and CMV-seronegative.

The chain combines TRBV5-1 with TRBJ2-3; 8 bases fit TRBD1. The V and J ends lost 0 bases and 1 base, in that order; junction bases with no gene match: 1. This CDR3 spans 15 amino acids. The V gene's germline CDR1 is SGHRS and CDR2 YFSETQ. CDR3 coding DNA: TGCGCCAGCAGCTTGGCACAGGGGGGCACAGATACGCAGTATTTT. This translates into CASSLAQGGTDTQYF.

The rearrangement uses TRBV2 and TRBJ1-5, with 9 bases aligning to TRBD1. J was trimmed by 6 bases and V by 3 bases; bases with no gene match: 6. CDR1 SNHLY and CDR2 FYNNEI come from the germline V gene. The CDR3 has 15 amino acids. The CDR3 here is CASSDEGTGTQPQHF. CDR3 DNA: TGTGCCAGCAGTGATGAGGGGACAGGGACTCAGCCCCAGCATTTT.

This clone was detected only a few times. The V and J genes are TRBV2 and TRBJ1-1, with 8 bases aligning to TRBD1. The CDR3 runs to 14 residues. The J segment lost 1 base and the V segment lost 7 bases, leaving 5 bases of the junction unmatched. CDR1 and CDR2 from the germline V gene are SNHLY and FYNNEI. In DNA, the CDR3 is TGTGCCAGCAATCGACAGGGGAGGAACACTGAAGCTTTCTTT. It yields the protein CASNRQGRNTEAFF.

The chain employs TRBV30 and TRBJ2-5, with D perhaps assigned TRBD1 or TRBD2 (6 bases each). The CDR3 is 13 amino acids. Germline-derived CDR1 and CDR2 are GTSNPN and SVGIG (reference sequence). Between the trimmed V and J ends, which lost 3 bases and 4 bases, there was a span of 12 bases. The CDR3 nucleotides read TGTGCCTGGAGCGGGGGCTGGGTAGAGACCCAGTACTTC. Protein sequence: CAWSGGWVETQYF.

V gene TRBV11-2 combines with J gene TRBJ2-7; 14 nucleotides align to TRBD2. Trimming at V came to 5 bases and at J to 6 bases, leaving 9 bases not matched to a gene. The CDR3 is 16 residues long. Per the germline V gene, CDR1 is SGHAT and CDR2 is FQNNGV. CDR3 amino acids: CASSPQGTSGSTEQYF. The CDR3 nucleotides read TGTGCCAGCAGCCCACAGGGGACTAGCGGGAGTACCGAGCAGTACTTC.

This chain connects TRBV19 to TRBJ1-2; D is unresolved. V gave up 6 bases and J gave up 6 bases, with 11 bases separating them. The germline V gene encodes CDR1 LNHDA and CDR2 SQIVND (reference sequence). The CDR3 totals 12 residues. In nucleotides, the CDR3 is TGTGCCAGTAGGGAGATTCCAGATGGCTACACCTTC. Translated: CASREIPDGYTF.

This sequence joins TRBV5-8 and TRBJ2-5, with D uncertain. This CDR3 contains 12 residues. CDR1 SGHTS and CDR2 YDEGEE come from the germline V gene. V lost 4 bases to trimming and J lost 1 base, with 5 bases between them. The CDR3 loop reads CASSRRQETQYF. The CDR3, as DNA: TGTGCCAGCAGCCGGCGCCAAGAGACCCAGTACTTC. Based on the CDR3 plus reference TRBV5-8 and TRBJ2-5, the full variable domain is EAGVTQSPTHLIKTRGQQATLRCSPISGHTSVYWYQQALGLGLQFLLWYDEGEERNRGNFPPRFSGRQFPNYSSELNVNALELEDSALYLCASSRRQETQYFGPGTRLLVL.

The rearrangement uses TRBV27 and TRBJ2-1, with D possibly TRBD2 on 7 matching bases. The V and J ends lost 2 bases and 10 bases respectively, with 15 bases between them. This CDR3 is built from 14 residues. Looked up from germline, CDR1 is MNHEY and CDR2 is SMNVEV (reference sequence). CDR3 DNA: TGTGCCAGCAGTTTAATGGAGGGGGGGACAGAGCAGTTCTTC. Its translation: CASSLMEGGTEQFF.

The gene calls are TRBV5-1 and TRBJ2-7, with 7 bases aligning to TRBD1. Trimming removed 4 bases from V and 5 bases from J; junction bases left unmatched: 9. Per the germline V gene, CDR1 is SGHRS and CDR2 is YFSETQ. The length of the CDR3 is 14 residues. As DNA, the CDR3 is TGCGCCAGCAGCGGGGGACAGTCCTTCCACGAGCAGTACTTC. It is translated as CASSGGQSFHEQYF.

This clone was seen more than once but under ten times. V usage is TRBV19 and J usage is TRBJ2-3; 9 bases match TRBD1. The CDR3 runs 16 residues. Germline V gene sequence: CDR1 LNHDA, CDR2 SQIVND (reference sequence). V shed 0 bases, J shed 4 bases, and the junction held 5 bases outside the gene matches. CDR3 sequence: CASSIDGQGKADTQYF. The CDR3 nucleotides read TGTGCCAGTAGTATAGACGGACAGGGGAAGGCAGATACGCAGTATTTT.

The chain employs TRBV18 and TRBJ2-1; no firm D call. CDR3 length: 11 amino acids. Germline CDR1 is KGHSH and CDR2 is LQKENI. The V gene lost 3 bases and the J gene lost 15 bases, with 12 bases spanning the gap. The CDR3 DNA sequence: TGTGCCAGCTCACCTTCCGCCGCTGGGTTCTTC. Protein sequence: CASSPSAAGFF.

J is TRBJ2-7 and V is TRBV5-1; D could derive from TRBD1 or TRBD2 (5 bases each). Germline V gene data show CDR1 as SGHRS and CDR2 as YFSETQ. The ends were cut back, 2 bases at V and 3 bases at J, with 12 bases in the middle. This CDR3 is 14 amino acids long. The CDR3: CASSFGDEHYEQYF. CDR3 nucleotides: TGCGCCAGCAGCTTCGGGGACGAACACTACGAGCAGTACTTC.

V and J are TRBV7-2 and TRBJ1-5, with TRBD1 matching 9 bases. Germline CDR1 reads SGHTA; CDR2 reads FQGNSA. Losses at the gene ends were 5 bases for V and 0 bases for J; bases not matched to a gene: 11. This CDR3 is built from 18 residues. The CDR3 bases are TGTGCCAGCAGCCCCGGCGGGACAGGGCCCTATAGCAATCAGCCCCAGCATTTT. Its protein is CASSPGGTGPYSNQPQHF.

The V and J genes are TRBV25-1 and TRBJ2-1; D is tentatively TRBD1 or TRBD2 (5 bases each). CDR3 length equals 15 residues. Between the trimmed V and J ends, which lost 6 bases and 2 bases, there was a span of 14 bases. Per germline, CDR1 MGHDK and CDR2 SYGVNS. The CDR3 is CASSLRDGAYNEQFF. Written as DNA, the CDR3 is TGTGCCAGCAGCTTACGGGACGGGGCCTACAATGAGCAGTTCTTC.

In its sample, this clone was seen a few times. J is TRBJ1-1 and V is TRBV5-1; D possibly corresponds to TRBD1 (5 bases). CDR3 length: 17 residues. The V and J ends lost 0 bases and 4 bases respectively, with 19 bases between them. Germline CDR1 and CDR2: SGHRS and YFSETQ. CDR3 DNA: TGCGCCAGCAGCTTGGCTCCAGGGTTGTATGGAGGCACTGAAGCTTTCTTT. Translating gives CASSLAPGLYGGTEAFF. Full variable domain (rest looked up from reference TRBV5-1 and TRBJ1-1): KAGVTQTPRYLIKTRGQQVTLSCSPISGHRSVSWYQQTPGQGLQFLFEYFSETQRNKGNFPGRFSGRQFSNSRSEMNVSTLELGDSALYLCASSLAPGLYGGTEAFFGQGTRLTVV.

In this sample, this clone turned up once. The V and J genes are TRBV5-4 and TRBJ2-7; 15 bases agree with TRBD2. The CDR3 is 17 amino acids. V dropped 1 base and J dropped 5; count of bases not matched to a gene: 7. Germline V gives CDR1 SGHNT, CDR2 YYREEE (reference sequence). CDR3 protein: CASSLQGLAGGHDEQYF. The CDR3 DNA is TGTGCCAGCAGCTTGCAGGGACTAGCGGGGGGACACGACGAGCAGTACTTC.

As DNA, the CDR3 is TGTGCCAGCAGCTTGGTGGGACGGCCGAACACTGAAGCTTTCTTT. Translated, it gives CASSLVGRPNTEAFF. The gene calls are TRBV5-6 and TRBJ1-1, with a tentative D call TRBD1 (5 bases). This CDR3 has 15 residues. V was trimmed by 0 bases and J by 1 base, leaving 10 bases between them. Germline V CDR1 and CDR2: SGHDT, YYEEEE.

The gene calls are TRBV29-1 and TRBJ1-1; D ambiguous. This CDR3 is built from 11 residues. Germline lookup yields CDR1 SQVTM and CDR2 ANQGSEA. CDR3 in amino acids: CTVRVNTEAFF. The CDR3 DNA follows: TGCACCGTAAGAGTGAACACTGAAGCTTTCTTT.

This clone is medium-sized. The gene calls are TRBV20-1 and TRBJ1-1, with D maybe TRBD1 (6 bases). This CDR3 has 11 residues. Germline CDR1 reads DFQATT; CDR2 reads SNEGSKA (reference sequence). The V and J ends lost 5 bases and 5 bases respectively, with 9 bases between them. The CDR3 spells CSAGTRTEAFF. For the CDR3, the DNA is TGCAGTGCTGGGACAAGGACTGAAGCTTTCTTT.

V usage is TRBV29-1 and J usage is TRBJ1-5, with 7 bases matching TRBD1. CDR3 size: 13 residues. Germline V gene lookup returns CDR1 SQVTM and CDR2 ANQGSEA. The V and J ends lost 4 bases and 4 bases, in that order; junction bases with no gene match: 4. The CDR3: CSVAQGVNQPQHF. DNA of the CDR3: TGCAGCGTTGCCCAGGGGGTTAATCAGCCCCAGCATTTT. The full variable domain, with the rest looked up from reference TRBV29-1 and TRBJ1-5, is SAVISQKPSRDICQRGTSLTIQCQVDSQVTMMFWYRQQPGQSLTLIATANQGSEATYESGFVIDKFPISRPNLTFSTLTVSNMSPEDSSIYLCSVAQGVNQPQHFGDGTRLSIL.

The V gene is TRBV28, the J gene TRBJ2-1; 7 nucleotides align to TRBD2. The CDR3 is 12 amino acids. J was trimmed by 10 bases and V by 6 bases; bases with no gene match: 6. Germline V gene data show CDR1 as MDHEN and CDR2 as SYDVKM. CDR3 DNA: TGTGCCAGCAGGTCTGCGGGAGTGGAGCAGTTCTTC. Translated, it gives CASRSAGVEQFF.

This chain joins TRBV7-2 and TRBJ2-5; TRBD1 matches 7 bases. The CDR3 has 16 amino acids. Trimming removed 0 bases from V and 5 bases from J; junction bases left unmatched: 9. Germline CDR1 reads SGHTA; CDR2 reads FQGNSA. This CDR3 is CASSLAISATGETQYF. DNA for the CDR3: TGTGCCAGCAGCTTAGCTATTAGCGCGACAGGGGAGACCCAGTACTTC.

V usage is TRBV28 and J usage is TRBJ2-7, with TRBD1 matching 8 bases. CDR3 length: 13 residues. Germline V gene data show CDR1 as MDHEN and CDR2 as SYDVKM. V was clipped by 6 bases and J by 2 bases; unmatched bases: 3. CDR3 in DNA: TGTGCCAGCAGGCAGGGACAGGCCTACGAGCAGTACTTC. This translates into CASRQGQAYEQYF.

This clone turned up a few times. V gene TRBV11-1 combines with J gene TRBJ2-1; weak D call: TRBD1 (6 bases). Germline lookup yields CDR1 SGHAT and CDR2 FQDESV (reference sequence). This CDR3 comprises 13 residues. Between the trimmed V and J ends, which lost 7 bases and 6 bases, there was a span of 13 bases. CDR3 protein: CASNKGTLNEQFF. CDR3 DNA: TGTGCCAGCAACAAGGGGACACTCAATGAGCAGTTCTTC.

V and J are TRBV6-1 and TRBJ1-2; D may be TRBD1 (5 bases). Germline CDR1 is MNHNS and CDR2 is SASEGT. The ends were cut back, 5 bases at V and 4 bases at J, with 11 bases in the middle. The CDR3 has 13 amino acids. The CDR3 coding sequence is TGTGCCAGCAGTTCGGCCGGGGCCTATGGCTACACCTTC. The encoded protein is CASSSAGAYGYTF.

The sample holds a few counts of this clone. The rearrangement joins TRBV30 to TRBJ1-1; 8 bases match TRBD1. CDR3 length equals 15 residues. Germline CDR1 and CDR2: GTSNPN and SVGIG (reference sequence). Trimming at V came to 3 bases and at J to 1 base, leaving 7 bases not matched to a gene. The CDR3 nucleotides read TGTGCCTGGAGGGAGTGGGACAGGCGGAACACTGAAGCTTTCTTT. This translates into CAWREWDRRNTEAFF.